This passage covers 24 T cell receptor beta chains from one sample sequenced in a study of glioma-infiltrating T cells after dendritic cell vaccination. Clones were sequenced by immunoSEQ multiplex PCR, and TCRdb holds only the in-frame ones, with some missing. The sample holds over 90,000 clones, 81% seen once. Sequenced here: blood, sampled before dendritic cell vaccination. The receptors stem from a human donor with glioblastoma.

The chain couples TRBV29-1 to TRBJ1-2; D not resolved. Germline V gene sequence: CDR1 SQVTM, CDR2 ANQGSEA. The CDR3 runs to 11 residues. With 4 bases removed from V and 7 bases from J, the gap between germline ends came to 10 bases. CDR3 nucleotide sequence: TGCAGCGTTGCGGGTGGTTCTGGCTACACCTTC. It codes for CSVAGGSGYTF.

The chain uses TRBV6-4 and TRBJ2-1; 9 bases align to TRBD2. Trimming cost V 0 bases and J 6 bases; bases outside gene matches: 0. This CDR3 spans 14 amino acids. CDR1 and CDR2 from the germline V gene are MRHNA and SNTAGT. The CDR3 coding sequence is TGTGCCAGCAGTGACTCAGCGGGGGGCAATGAGCAGTTCTTC. Amino acid sequence: CASSDSAGGNEQFF.

The V call is TRBV19, the J call TRBJ2-5; 10 nucleotides match TRBD1. The better agreement between TRBJ2-7 and the DNA end casts doubt on the J call. The CDR3 has 15 amino acids. Germline-derived CDR1 and CDR2 are LNHDA and SQIVND (reference sequence). CDR3 sequence reads: CASSTMGQGSYEQYF. CDR3 DNA: TGTGCCAGTAGTACGATGGGACAGGGGAGCTACGAGCAGTACTTC.

This clone was detected a few times. The rearrangement joins TRBV10-3 to TRBJ1-2, with D hard to call. The CDR3 runs 12 residues. Germline CDR1 ENHRY, CDR2 SYGVKD. The V end lost 10 bases, the J end lost 5 bases, and 14 bases lay between the germline ends. CDR3 in amino acids: CATRGEGYGYTF. The CDR3 nucleotides are TGTGCCACCCGGGGTGAGGGATATGGCTACACCTTC.

The rearrangement uses TRBV11-2 and TRBJ1-6; D might be TRBD1 (5 bases). This CDR3 contains 14 residues. Germline lookup yields CDR1 SGHAT and CDR2 FQNNGV. Trimming removed 2 bases from V and 11 bases from J, with 13 bases in between. In DNA, the CDR3 is TGTGCCAGCAGCTTAAGTACAGGCACTCCACCCCTCCACTTT. It codes for CASSLSTGTPPLHF. Complete variable domain (other parts from reference TRBV11-2 and TRBJ1-6): EAGVAQSPRYKIIEKRQSVAFWCNPISGHATLYWYQQILGQGPKLLIQFQNNGVVDDSQLPKDRFSAERLKGVDSTLKIQPAKLEDSAVYLCASSLSTGTPPLHFGNGTRLTVT.

The CDR3 here is CASRAQGLGGYTF. The CDR3 coding sequence is TGTGCCAGCAGGGCCCAGGGGTTGGGCGGCTACACCTTC. The chain joins TRBV9 to TRBJ1-2, with D perhaps matching TRBD1 (6 bases). The V end was cut by 5 bases, the J end by 8 bases, with 16 bases between. The CDR3 is made up of 13 amino acids. Looked up from germline, CDR1 is SGDLS and CDR2 is YYNGEE.

This clone came up a few times. The rearrangement joins TRBV6-5 to TRBJ1-2; 8 bases map to TRBD1. The V gene's germline CDR1 is MNHEY and CDR2 SVGAGI. V was clipped by 5 bases and J by 4 bases; unmatched bases: 6. This CDR3 is 14 amino acids long. The CDR3 reads CASSPRGQGYGYTF. In DNA, the CDR3 is TGTGCCAGCAGTCCCCGAGGACAGGGCTATGGCTACACCTTC.

The V gene is TRBV11-3, the J gene TRBJ2-3; 10 bases are shared with TRBD1. Germline values: CDR1 SGHNT, CDR2 YENEEA. CDR3 size: 15 residues. V shed 5 bases, J shed 2 bases, and the junction held 4 bases outside the gene matches. CDR3 DNA sequence: TGTGCCAGCAGCGTGCGACAGGGGGCCACAGATACGCAGTATTTT. It specifies CASSVRQGATDTQYF.

The V call is TRBV10-2, the J call TRBJ1-1; no definite D call. Germline values: CDR1 WSHSY, CDR2 SAAADI. CDR3 size: 11 residues. V lost 8 bases, J lost 3 bases, and 7 bases lay in between. The CDR3 bases are TGCGCCAGCCGTCGGGACACTGAAGCTTTCTTT. Its translation is CASRRDTEAFF.

The chain carries TRBV6-1 and TRBJ2-7, with 8 bases aligning to TRBD2. The CDR3 covers 14 residues. Germline lookup yields CDR1 MNHNS and CDR2 SASEGT. V lost 3 bases to trimming and J lost 5 bases; unmatched junction nucleotides: 6. Here the CDR3 reads CASSEIAGTHEQYF. In DNA, the CDR3 is TGTGCCAGCAGTGAGATAGCGGGGACCCACGAGCAGTACTTC.

The chain is built from TRBV5-1 and TRBJ1-5; possibly TRBD1 for D (6 bases). Germline values: CDR1 SGHRS, CDR2 YFSETQ. The CDR3 is 15 amino acids. V was pared by 4 bases and J by 3 bases, with 14 bases between. In DNA, the CDR3 is TGCGCCAGCAGCCCCTTCGGGGGGCCCAATCAGCCCCAGCATTTT. Translation: CASSPFGGPNQPQHF.

On this clone itself: Other DNA sequences from this sample encode an identical CDR3 as well. The rearrangement links TRBV2 to TRBJ2-2; 10 bases are a match to TRBD2. The CDR3 totals 15 residues. CDR1 is SNHLY and CDR2 is FYNNEI in the germline V gene. V shed 7 bases and J 7 bases; nucleotides not matched to a gene: 9. CDR3 loop: CASKGLAGAGGELFF. The CDR3, as DNA: TGTGCCAGCAAGGGGCTAGCGGGGGCGGGCGGGGAGCTGTTTTTT.

Only a few counts were recorded for this clone. The chain recombines TRBV7-8 with TRBJ2-6; D might be TRBD2 (6 bases). CDR1 is SGHVS, CDR2 FQNEAQ, per germline. Trimming removed 5 bases at V and 2 bases at J, with 13 bases between. The CDR3 runs 16 residues. The CDR3 sequence: CASSTAGRAGANVLTF. Here the CDR3 DNA reads TGTGCCAGCAGCACCGCGGGGCGGGCTGGGGCCAACGTCCTGACTTTC.

The gene calls are TRBV6-4 and TRBJ2-1; 11 bases map to TRBD2. CDR1 and CDR2 (germline): MRHNA, SNTAGT. This CDR3 has 15 residues. The J segment lost 5 bases and the V segment lost 4 bases, leaving 4 bases of the junction unmatched. DNA for the CDR3: TGTGCCAGCAGTGGCACTAGCGGGGGAAACAATGAGCAGTTCTTC. Residues: CASSGTSGGNNEQFF.

This clone turned up a few times. The CDR3 DNA follows: TGTGCCAGCAGCCATGTAGCGGGTGACGCGGCTGCTAGCACAGATACGCAGTATTTT. Translated, it gives CASSHVAGDAAASTDTQYF. The J gene is TRBJ2-3, the V gene TRBV4-2; TRBD2 matches 7 bases. The trim removed 3 bases at V and 0 bases at J, leaving 15 bases unmatched. This CDR3 has 19 residues. Germline values: CDR1 LGHNA, CDR2 YNFKEQ.

The V call is TRBV15, the J call TRBJ2-1; 15 bases map to TRBD2. This CDR3 contains 16 residues. J was trimmed by 3 bases and V by 4 bases; bases with no gene match: 1. The germline CDR1 and CDR2 sequences are LNHNV and YYDKDF (reference sequence). This CDR3 reads CATSMGLAGGYNEQFF. In DNA form, the CDR3 reads TGTGCCACCAGCATGGGACTAGCGGGGGGCTACAATGAGCAGTTCTTC.

This clone showed up just once. The gene calls are TRBV5-6 and TRBJ1-4; TRBD1 matches 7 bases. The CDR3 loop spans 15 amino acids. Germline loops: CDR1 SGHDT, CDR2 YYEEEE. After removal of 1 base from V and 7 bases from J, the junction contained 7 bases not matched to a gene. This CDR3 reads CASSLSGGGGEKLFF. In DNA, the CDR3 is TGTGCCAGCAGCTTGTCAGGGGGAGGAGGTGAAAAACTGTTTTTT.

The V and J genes are TRBV5-1 and TRBJ1-3; 9 positions match TRBD1. Losses at the gene ends were 4 bases for V and 9 bases for J; bases not matched to a gene: 5. This CDR3 is 13 amino acids long. The germline gives CDR1 SGHRS, CDR2 YFSETQ. The CDR3 coding sequence is TGCGCCAGCAGCCCAAGGACAGGGGCCACCATATATTTT. This translates into CASSPRTGATIYF.

This chain connects TRBV7-3 to TRBJ2-3, with 10 bases that match TRBD2. From germline, CDR1 is SGHTA and CDR2 FQGTGA. Trimming took 5 bases from V and 3 from J; bases not matched to a gene: 8. The CDR3 sequence is 16 residues long. The CDR3 DNA is TGTGCCAGCAGCGCAACAGCGGGGGGGAAAACAGATACGCAGTATTTT. Translation: CASSATAGGKTDTQYF.

The chain links TRBV5-4 to TRBJ2-5; 8 bases map to TRBD2. The CDR3 is 15 residues long. Per germline, CDR1 SGHNT and CDR2 YYREEE (reference sequence). J lost 3 bases, V lost 4 bases, and 8 bases had no gene match. The CDR3 DNA sequence: TGTGCCAGCAGCCGGGGGGGTAGCGGGGAAGAGACCCAGTACTTC. Its translation: CASSRGGSGEETQYF.

The chain recombines TRBV11-2 with TRBJ1-4; D not certain. The CDR3 has 16 amino acids. V was trimmed by 5 bases and J by 6 bases, leaving 19 bases between them. Germline V gene lookup returns CDR1 SGHAT and CDR2 FQNNGV. CDR3 residues: CASSLNLNDGYEKLFF. In nucleotides, the CDR3 is TGTGCCAGCAGCCTTAACCTGAATGACGGGTATGAAAAACTGTTTTTT.

The rearrangement uses TRBV6-6 and TRBJ2-5, with 8 positions matching TRBD2. The J call is in doubt because the DNA end fits TRBJ2-7 better. Germline V gene lookup returns CDR1 MNHNY and CDR2 SVGAGI (reference sequence). The CDR3 has 14 residues. This CDR3 is CASSYPGGNYEQYF. The DNA for the CDR3 is TGTGCCAGCAGTTACCCGGGGGGGAACTACGAGCAGTACTTC.

The V gene is TRBV7-9, the J gene TRBJ1-1, with D perhaps matching TRBD1 (5 bases). The germline gives CDR1 SEHNR, CDR2 FQNEAQ (reference sequence). The CDR3 has 14 residues. V was cut by 8 bases and J by 0 bases, with 13 bases left in between. This chain's CDR3 is CASCPGGLNTEAFF. Here the CDR3 DNA reads TGTGCCAGCTGCCCGGGGGGTTTGAACACTGAAGCTTTCTTT.

The rearrangement links TRBV11-2 to TRBJ2-7; maybe TRBD1 (5 bases). The CDR3 consists of 11 residues. V lost 0 bases and J lost 9, with 6 bases in between. Germline loops: CDR1 SGHAT, CDR2 FQNNGV. This chain's CDR3 is CASSLDQGQYF. Written as DNA, the CDR3 is TGTGCCAGCAGCTTAGATCAGGGGCAGTACTTC.